This TCR beta chain was identified during a study of OX40 agonist ivuxolimab in advanced cancers. Overall study context: Three patients, one with hepatocellular carcinoma and two with cutaneous melanoma, responded partially.

Notes on the study in general: The antigens recognized by the expanded peripheral T cells, that is their antigen specificity, were not determined.

Patients who had autoimmune disease history or got systemic immunosuppression were left out. Sampled blood was obtained at baseline, cycle 4 day 1, and cycle 7 day 1. This clone was found once. Its antigen is as yet unknown. Trimming stripped 2 bases from V and 3 bases from J, with 7 bases between. The CDR3 sequence is 14 residues long. The germline CDR1 and CDR2 sequences are SEHNR and FQNEAQ (reference sequence). Profiling relied on immunoSEQ multiplex PCR, and the TCRdb table lists in-frame clones only, not all of them. The repertoire holds under 50,000 clones, with more than 85% as singletons. Sequences were derived from CD4+ or CD8+ T cells sorted from blood, sampled in a trial of the OX40 agonist ivuxolimab. The chain carries TRBV7-9 and TRBJ2-2; D is unresolved. This TCR derives from an adult with an advanced solid tumor such as melanoma, head and neck, liver or kidney cancer. The CDR3 DNA follows: TGTGCCAGCAGCTTAATCACGGACACCGGGGAGCTGTTTTTT. Protein product: CASSLITDTGELFF.